A single TCR beta chain is shown here with its context. The data derive from a study of blood T cell repertoires in COVID-19. As for the study in general: Sources were T cells, B-cell-depleted T cells, or PBMCs; the material itself was cDNA or gDNA.

Original handling: Amplification of reference gene primers was used by the study to estimate nucleated cell counts. The protocol was immunoSEQ multiplex PCR, while the TCRdb copy is restricted to in-frame clones and leaves out a portion. V, J and clone size are those of that table, while D and trimming were read from the DNA. The table includes 240,000 or so clones, approximately 78% detected once. Germline V gene sequence: CDR1 MNHEY, CDR2 SVGEGT. Trimming left V 0 bases short and J 0 bases short, with 9 bases between. This CDR3 has 17 amino acids. The receptor was isolated from a woman aged 60 to 75 with active or convalescent COVID-19. The sequenced material came from peripheral blood. The V call is TRBV6-2 or TRBV6-3, the J call TRBJ2-6; D gene uncertain. Here the CDR3 reads CASSYSYRNSGANVLTF. In DNA form, the CDR3 reads TGTGCCAGCAGTTACTCTTACAGAAACTCTGGGGCCAACGTCCTGACTTTC.